This T cell receptor beta chain was profiled in a study of blood T cell repertoires in COVID-19. About the study: COVID-19 samples collected from the United States, Italy and Spain covered acute and convalescent phases. PBMCs, B-cell-depleted T cells, or T cells were the source of the cDNA or gDNA that made up the material.

With V trimmed by 3 bases and J by 4 bases, 2 bases remained unmatched. This CDR3 region has 14 residues. The germline V gene has CDR1 SNHLY and CDR2 FYNNEI. Original handling: Reference gene primer amplification gave nucleated cell count estimates. The repertoire was sequenced with immunoSEQ multiplex PCR; TCRdb's copy has only in-frame clones and lacks some. Clonal size and the V and J genes are those of that table, whereas D and trimming came from the DNA. The sample has about 87,000 clones, roughly 75% seen once. The sample consisted of peripheral blood. The chain uses TRBV2 and TRBJ1-5; 8 bases match TRBD1. The TCR comes from a woman between 50 and 59 years old with acute or convalescent COVID-19. This chain's CDR3 is CASSEGTGNQPQHF. The CDR3 DNA reads TGTGCCAGCAGTGAGGGGACAGGTAATCAGCCCCAGCATTTT.